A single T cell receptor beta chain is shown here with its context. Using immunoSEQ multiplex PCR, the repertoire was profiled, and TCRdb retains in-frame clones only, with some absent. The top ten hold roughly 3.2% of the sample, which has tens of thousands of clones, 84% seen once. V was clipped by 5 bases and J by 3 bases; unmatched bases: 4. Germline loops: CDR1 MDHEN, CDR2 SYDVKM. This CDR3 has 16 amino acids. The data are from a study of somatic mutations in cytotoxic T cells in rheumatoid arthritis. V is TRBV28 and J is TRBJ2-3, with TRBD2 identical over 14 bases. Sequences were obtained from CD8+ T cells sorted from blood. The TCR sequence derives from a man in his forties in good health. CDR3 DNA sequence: TGTGCCAGCAGTCCCAGACTAGCGGGAGGGACAGATACGCAGTATTTT. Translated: CASSPRLAGGTDTQYF.